Listed below are T cell receptor beta chains from one sample, sequenced in a study of T cells expressing NK-cell markers. TCRdb reworked the 5' RACE reads into one entry per CDR3 protein, no DNA. Its clone listing holds about 190,000 distinct CDR3 sequences. Sequencing used blood T cells: a sorted CD56 or NKG2C T cell subset, CD4+ or CD8+ T cells, or bulk PBMC T cells (not recorded which). All receptors derive from a man between 18 and 69 years old in good health. CDR3s include the opening cysteine and the closing phenylalanine or tryptophan.

j_call,v_call,cdr3_aa
TRBJ2-3,TRBV27,CASSLSIRGGSTDTQYF
TRBJ2-1,TRBV15,CATSSETGKSDEQFF
TRBJ2-7,TRBV7-6,CASSLVVWGEQYF
TRBJ2-1,TRBV19,CASSTLAGPILNEQFF
TRBJ2-1,TRBV6-1,CASSEWISGNNEQFF
TRBJ2-5,TRBV6-5,CASSYGSGQETQYF
TRBJ2-5,TRBV7-6,CASSSLLAGEQETQYF
TRBJ1-5,TRBV4-1,CASSPWGGKPQHF
TRBJ2-3,TRBV5-5,CASSSSGGRTDTQYF
TRBJ2-2,TRBV6-5,CASSYYESGSGELFF
TRBJ1-1,TRBV11-2,CASTYDRENTEAFF
TRBJ2-4,TRBV5-1,CASSLGRQGLAKNIQYF
TRBJ2-3,TRBV12-3/TRBV12-4,CASSPPPTPDTQYF
TRBJ2-5,TRBV5-4,CASSAKTGWETQYF
TRBJ2-3,TRBV7-6,CASSSGSGPDTQYF
TRBJ2-6,TRBV27,CASSPRPTTGGALGANVLTF
TRBJ2-1,TRBV12-3/TRBV12-4,CASSLYSSEQFF
TRBJ2-7,TRBV5-1,CASYDGNPYEQYF
TRBJ2-7,TRBV6-5,CASSYLRTGSSYEQYF
TRBJ2-7,TRBV20-1,CSALMWGSSSYEQYF
TRBJ1-4,TRBV4-2,CASSQDAGTGGEKLFF
TRBJ2-5,TRBV9,CASSSNGASSQTQYF
TRBJ2-1,TRBV29-1,CSVTLGTSLGFF
TRBJ1-4,TRBV7-9,CASSLASGPLNEKLFF
TRBJ2-1,TRBV4-2,CASSQVTSGGAAYNEQFF
TRBJ2-3,TRBV6-1,CASSVSGATDTQYF
TRBJ2-2,TRBV20-1,CSARWDGNTGELFF
TRBJ1-2,TRBV6-5,CASSYGFPETHHGYTF
TRBJ2-5,TRBV5-1,CASSLRERGETQYF
TRBJ2-1,TRBV20-1,CSEIPTISYNEQFF
TRBJ2-5,TRBV27,CASSLGGTPFQETQYF
TRBJ1-4,TRBV2,CASSEREGYDEKLFF
TRBJ2-7,TRBV9,CASSVAGDEGYEQYF
TRBJ1-6,TRBV6-1,CASSELLENSPLHF
TRBJ1-2,TRBV5-4,CASRITGGNYGYTF
TRBJ1-1,TRBV19,CASSPHMEAFF
TRBJ2-5,TRBV20-1,CSATAFMTGGRETQYF
TRBJ2-1,TRBV15,CATSSGGHNEQFF
TRBJ1-2,TRBV29-1,CSVVELAIGSLYGYTF
TRBJ2-5,TRBV7-7,CASSLHGGAQETQYF
TRBJ2-1,TRBV11-1,CASRGGSTSGSSYNEQFF
TRBJ2-3,TRBV6-5,CASGRGDPSTDTQYF
TRBJ2-6,TRBV4-2,CASSQEASRGANVLTF
TRBJ2-1,TRBV11-2,CASSSGLAPISYNEQFF
TRBJ2-2,TRBV6-5,CASSYSAGGEAGELFF
TRBJ1-2,TRBV11-2,CASSPGTSWGGYTF
TRBJ2-7,TRBV6-1,CASSMKIGGFTDSEQYF
TRBJ1-6,TRBV25-1,CASSEGFSPLHF
TRBJ1-3,TRBV4-1,CASSQDDDAPFYSGNTIYF